This T cell receptor beta chain was sequenced for a study of CD4+ T cells in melanoma (dated by TCRdb to between 2021 and 2024). Describing the broader study: The study examined neoantigen-specific CD4+ T cells in human melanoma. Summary of the overall study and its limitations: According to the report, neoantigen-specific CD4+ T cells in melanoma displayed diverse differentiation states. The report described a correlation between neoantigen-specific CD4+ T cells and the function of CD8+ T cells, macrophages and B cells.

The donors were melanoma patients. Including the terminal cysteine and phenylalanine, the CDR3 comprises 14 residues. Only CDR3 DNA is held: 42 bases, read in frame from base 1. Taken from the germline V gene, the CDR1 and CDR2 loops are WSHSY and SAAADI. V gives up 4 bases and J gives up 8 bases, and the segment between their germline ends measures 14 bases. Note on this clone: Its target antigen remains unknown. Base qualities are not at hand, and no much larger clone is one base apart.

Receptor libraries were prepared by the immunoSEQ multiplex PCR assay. TCRdb's version of the immuneACCESS table is confined to in-frame rearrangements and falls short of the full clone set. An unresolved V gene accounts for under half of the shortfall where checked; the remainder is of unknown origin. Counted in this sample were 7,500 to 10,000 clones; around 70% of them appeared once. The top ten hold around a fifth of the sample. The V and J genes are TRBV10-2 and TRBJ1-4; TRBD1 could be the D gene, as 5 bases match. This TCR derives from a human donor with melanoma. The sequenced sample was peripheral blood. At the DNA level, the sequence is TGCGCCAGCAGTGGCTCAGGACAAGGAGAAAAACTGTTTTTT. It translates to CASSGSGQGEKLFF.